The text below deals with one T cell receptor (beta chain). This table comes from immunoSEQ multiplex PCR, and its TCRdb copy is limited to in-frame clones, with some not included. In the table there are about 280,000 clones, roughly 89% of which are singletons. The data were obtained in a study of blood T cell repertoires in COVID-19. Study as a whole: Whether acute or convalescent, the COVID-19 samples came from the United States, Italy and Spain.

The CDR3 has 11 amino acids. Germline-derived CDR1 and CDR2 are SGDLS and YYNGEE. The V end lost 5 bases, the J end lost 6 bases, and 9 bases lay between the germline ends. The V and J genes are TRBV9 and TRBJ2-7, with TRBD2 as a possible D gene (6 bases). The receptor's source is a man in his fifties with acute or convalescent COVID-19. Sequencing used peripheral blood. The CDR3 loop reads CASSRAGEQYF. Here the CDR3 DNA reads TGTGCCAGCAGTAGAGCGGGCGAGCAGTACTTC.